Each of the 19 T cell receptor beta chains below was sequenced from the same sample in a study of metastatic and nonmetastatic thyroid tumors. There were no patients who had received any treatment before thyroid surgery. Using MiXCR, TCRdb reanalyzed the PCR reads. The table includes tens of thousands of clones, roughly 30% detected once. Material for sequencing was blood. Receptors originate from a female donor with papillary thyroid cancer or a benign thyroid nodule (not recorded which). Some clones in this sample may be carry-over from other donors' samples.

This clone occurred many times. The gene calls are TRBV7-8 and TRBJ2-7; TRBD1 matches 8 bases. Germline V CDR1 and CDR2: SGHVS, FQNEAQ. The V gene end was trimmed by 8 bases and the J gene end by 0 bases; junction bases not matched to a gene: 18. The CDR3 consists of 18 residues. The CDR3 coding sequence is TGTGCCAGCGCCCCTGACAGGGGACTTACCGATAGCTCCTACGAGCAGTACTTC. Translated: CASAPDRGLTDSSYEQYF.

At least ten counts were recorded for this clone. V is TRBV20-1 and J is TRBJ2-4; either TRBD1 or TRBD2 may supply D (5 bases each). With 6 bases removed from V and 0 bases from J, the gap between germline ends came to 9 bases. The CDR3 is made up of 13 amino acids. The germline gives CDR1 DFQATT, CDR2 SNEGSKA (reference sequence). The DNA of the CDR3 is TGCAGTGCCGGGGCTATAGCCAAAAACATTCAGTACTTC. Its translation is CSAGAIAKNIQYF.

This clone was counted ten times or more. The rearrangement uses TRBV24-1 and TRBJ2-1; D is perhaps TRBD1 or TRBD2 (5 bases each). The germline CDR1 and CDR2 sequences are KGHDR and SFDVKD. The CDR3 runs to 16 residues. Trimming left V 4 bases short and J 7 bases short, with 19 bases between. CDR3 DNA: TGTGCCACCAGTGAACCCGGGACCCGCCTATTAAATGAGCAGTTCTTC. It translates to CATSEPGTRLLNEQFF.

With respect to this clone: Germline and junction disagree at one end, which may indicate a read error. V is TRBV7-2 and J is TRBJ2-7; 7 bases align to TRBD1. Germline V gene lookup returns CDR1 SGHTA and CDR2 FQGNSA. CDR3 size: 13 residues. CDR3 sequence: CASSLQGRYEEYF. The CDR3 DNA follows: TGTGCGAGCAGCTTACAGGGGCGCTACGAGGAGTACTTC.

With regard to this clone: The junction does not match germline at one end; this may be a read error. The rearrangement uses TRBV4-1 and TRBJ2-3; 7 bases are shared with TRBD2. The CDR3 contains 16 residues. Germline CDR1 reads MGHRA; CDR2 reads YSYEKL. The CDR3 DNA is TGCGCCAGCAGTTTCACCGGGACTATCGGGGCGGATACACAGTATTTT. Protein sequence: CASSFTGTIGADTQYF.

This clone was observed a few times. The chain combines TRBV12-3 or TRBV12-4 with TRBJ2-1, with unresolved D. This CDR3 comprises 11 residues. Trimming removed 7 bases at V and 7 bases at J, with 8 bases between. DNA of the CDR3: TGTGCCAGCAAGACCACTAATGAGCAGTTCTTC. Its protein product is CASKTTNEQFF.

This clone occurred many times. The rearrangement joins TRBV4-3 to TRBJ2-3; D is undetermined. The CDR3 runs to 13 residues. Germline values: CDR1 LGHNA, CDR2 YSLEER. V was trimmed by 4 bases and J by 5 bases, leaving 10 bases between them. CDR3 in DNA: TGCGCCAGCAGCCCTCTTCCTGGAGATACGCAGTATTTT. Amino acid sequence: CASSPLPGDTQYF.

J is TRBJ1-5 and V is TRBV12-3 or TRBV12-4; weak D call: TRBD1 (5 bases). The length of the CDR3 is 15 residues. V dropped 7 bases and J dropped 1 base, with 14 bases sitting between them. The CDR3 coding sequence is TGTGCCAGCAATCAAAGGCGGGGGAGCAATCAGCCCCAGCATTTT. It codes for CASNQRRGSNQPQHF.

The chain joins TRBV27 to TRBJ1-6, with TRBD1 identical over 7 bases. V gave up 5 bases and J gave up 7 bases; unmatched junction bases: 5. The CDR3 spans 14 residues. Germline V CDR1 and CDR2: MNHEY, SMNVEV (reference sequence). CDR3 residues: CASSKGATNSPLHF. For the CDR3, the DNA is TGTGCCAGCAGTAAGGGGGCCACCAATTCACCCCTCCACTTT.

In this sample, this clone turned up many times. J is TRBJ1-2 and V is TRBV11-2; possibly TRBD1 for D (6 bases). V shed 5 bases and J shed 2 bases, with 9 bases lying between them. The CDR3 covers 13 residues. Germline V gives CDR1 SGHAT, CDR2 FQNNGV. The CDR3 region is CASSHDRNYGYTF. In DNA form, the CDR3 reads TGTGCCAGCAGCCACGACAGGAACTATGGCTACACCTTC.

This clone was counted at least ten times. The chain links TRBV7-8 to TRBJ2-1, with D maybe TRBD1 (6 bases). V lost 4 bases and J 5 bases, leaving 12 bases between the germline ends. The germline V gene encodes CDR1 SGHVS and CDR2 FQNEAQ. The CDR3 is 14 residues long. The CDR3 is CASSSWTADNEQFF. The CDR3, as DNA: TGTGCCAGCAGCTCATGGACAGCAGACAATGAGCAGTTCTTC.

This clone appeared many times. This chain uses TRBV2 with TRBJ1-1; D is possibly TRBD1 (5 bases). The germline CDR1 and CDR2 sequences are SNHLY and FYNNEI. V was shortened by 1 base and J by 0 bases, with 9 bases between the two germline ends. The CDR3 loop spans 15 amino acids. The CDR3 region is CASSEEGGVNTEAFF. In DNA form, the CDR3 reads TGTGCCAGCAGTGAAGAGGGAGGGGTGAACACTGAAGCTTTCTTT.

Points on this clone: A much larger clone lies one base from this, so it may be a read error. The gene calls are TRBV5-6 and TRBJ1-3, with D possibly matching TRBD1 (5 bases). The CDR3 consists of 13 residues. In germline, CDR1 is SGHDT, CDR2 YYEEEE. This CDR3 reads CANSSGHGAGIYF. In DNA, the CDR3 is TGTGCCAACAGCTCCGGACACGGGGCCGGCATATATTTT.

At least ten counts were recorded for this clone. CDR3 in DNA: TGTGCCAGTAGTGTGATCAGGGGAAAAACGGATGAAGCTTTCTTT. Its protein is CASSVIRGKTDEAFF. This chain joins TRBV19 and TRBJ1-1; the D gene is possibly TRBD1 (6 bases). V was clipped by 5 bases and J by 7 bases, with 20 bases between them. CDR1 and CDR2 from the germline V gene are LNHDA and SQIVND (reference sequence). The CDR3 has 15 amino acids.

This clone showed up just a few times. This sequence joins TRBV6-1 and TRBJ2-7, with D tentatively TRBD1 (6 bases). V gave up 2 bases and J gave up 3 bases, with 8 bases separating them. The CDR3 runs 13 residues. Germline values: CDR1 MNHNS, CDR2 SASEGT. The CDR3 loop reads CASSESTGYEQYF. CDR3 DNA: TGTGCCAGCAGTGAATCGACAGGCTACGAGCAGTACTTC.

This clone was picked up a small number of times. The rearrangement links TRBV28 to TRBJ2-7, with D uncertain. Trimming shortened V by 3 bases and J by 3 bases, and 6 bases separated the two germline ends. The CDR3 spans 12 residues. Germline V gene lookup returns CDR1 MDHEN and CDR2 SYDVKM. CDR3 loop: CASSFLSYEQYF. The CDR3 nucleotides read TGTGCCAGCAGTTTTCTAAGCTACGAGCAGTACTTC.

This clone was observed at least ten times. Distinct nucleotide sequences in the sample also encode this CDR3. The chain uses TRBV9 and TRBJ2-2; the D is unclear. This CDR3 has 14 amino acids. The V gene lost 3 bases and the J gene lost 3 bases, with 9 bases spanning the gap. CDR1 is SGDLS and CDR2 is YYNGEE in the germline V gene. CDR3 nucleotides: TGTGCCAGCAGCGCTAGTGGGGACACCGGGGAGCTGTTTTTT. Its translation: CASSASGDTGELFF.

This clone was counted ten times or more. The chain joins TRBV6-1 to TRBJ2-2; no clear D gene. There are 15 residues in the CDR3. V dropped 5 bases and J dropped 6 bases, with 16 bases sitting between them. Germline V gene data show CDR1 as MNHNS and CDR2 as SASEGT. CDR3 sequence: CASSPHQPVAGELFF. The CDR3 DNA sequence: TGTGCCAGCAGTCCACACCAACCGGTGGCCGGGGAGCTGTTTTTT.

This clone was counted ten times or more. The chain recombines TRBV19 with TRBJ1-1; TRBD1 might be the D (6 bases). CDR1 LNHDA and CDR2 SQIVND come from the germline V gene (reference sequence). Trimming removed 6 bases at V and 4 bases at J, with 15 bases between. The CDR3 is 14 amino acids. The CDR3 loop reads CASRTTTGSTEAFF. CDR3 bases: TGTGCCAGTAGGACGACAACAGGGTCCACTGAAGCTTTCTTT.